This T cell receptor beta chain was sequenced for a study of blood T cell repertoires in COVID-19. Using immunoSEQ multiplex PCR, the repertoire was profiled, and TCRdb retains in-frame clones only, with some absent. The sample lists about 290,000 clones; around 86% were seen once. This sequence was found in a woman aged 40-49 years who had recovered from COVID-19. The sample comprised PBMCs or T cells enriched from blood (not recorded which).

The CDR3 loop reads CASSVTSGTFEQFF. The CDR3 DNA is TGTGCCAGCAGCGTAACTAGCGGGACGTTTGAGCAGTTCTTC. The chain has TRBV9 and TRBJ2-1; 10 nucleotides match TRBD2. Germline V gene data show CDR1 as SGDLS and CDR2 as YYNGEE. The J segment lost 9 bases and the V segment lost 1 base, leaving 4 bases of the junction unmatched. This CDR3 comprises 14 residues.